This entry lists 22 T cell receptor beta chains sequenced from one sample in a study of beta chain features in type 1 diabetes. Sequencing targeted expressed TCRB transcripts, as all isolated RNA had been reverse transcribed. Assay used: immunoSEQ multiplex PCR; TCRdb lists only in-frame clones, some missing. The profile covers some 150,000 clones, with roughly 10% appearing a single time and 0.5% to 0.65% taken by the ten largest. Sequencing was carried out using central memory CD4+ T cells from blood. The receptor source for this set is a woman aged 40 to 49 in good health.

This chain joins TRBV18 and TRBJ1-1, with 7 bases identical to TRBD1. CDR3 length: 15 residues. V was pared by 0 bases and J by 1 base, with 2 bases of the junction left unmatched. The V gene's germline CDR1 is KGHSH and CDR2 LQKENI. CDR3 DNA sequence: TGTGCCAGCTCACCACCGACAGGGTCGAACACTGAAGCTTTCTTT. As protein: CASSPPTGSNTEAFF.

This clone was counted only a few times. The rearrangement joins TRBV27 to TRBJ1-2; D call uncertain. The CDR3 length is 14 residues. The V gene's germline CDR1 is MNHEY and CDR2 SMNVEV (reference sequence). Trimming cost V 5 bases and J 2 bases, with 12 bases left between them. The CDR3 is CASSIQGRNYGYTF. In DNA, the CDR3 is TGTGCCAGCAGTATCCAAGGGAGGAACTATGGCTACACCTTC.

This clone was recorded a few times. V gene TRBV5-1 combines with J gene TRBJ2-4, with D tentatively TRBD2 (6 bases). The germline gives CDR1 SGHRS, CDR2 YFSETQ. CDR3 length: 15 amino acids. Trimming pared 5 bases from V and 0 bases from J, leaving 12 bases between. The CDR3 DNA sequence: TGCGCCAGCAGTAGGGACTCCCTAGCCAAAAACATTCAGTACTTC. This sequence encodes CASSRDSLAKNIQYF.

This chain uses TRBV4-3 with TRBJ1-2; 9 nucleotides match TRBD1. The CDR3 is 15 amino acids. CDR1 LGHNA and CDR2 YSLEER come from the germline V gene. Trimming at V came to 2 bases and at J to 4 bases, leaving 5 bases not matched to a gene. CDR3 amino acids: CASSQIATGGYGYTF. Written as DNA, the CDR3 is TGCGCCAGCAGCCAAATTGCGACAGGGGGCTATGGCTACACCTTC.

This clone was counted a few times. The J gene is TRBJ2-5, the V gene TRBV7-2; TRBD1 agrees at 9 bases. V lost 5 bases and J lost 3; bases outside the gene matches: 16. CDR3 length: 18 amino acids. The germline gives CDR1 SGHTA, CDR2 FQGNSA. CDR3 bases: TGTGCCAGCAGCCTTAGGTCCGGGACAGGGACGCTAAAAGAGACCCAGTACTTC. This translates into CASSLRSGTGTLKETQYF.

This clone occurred a few times. This same CDR3 is encoded by further DNA sequences in the sample. V usage is TRBV18 and J usage is TRBJ2-3, with 15 positions matching TRBD2. CDR3 length: 16 amino acids. V trimming: 3 bases; J trimming: 4 bases; junction bases outside the gene matches: 2. Germline CDR1 is KGHSH and CDR2 is LQKENI. For the CDR3, the DNA is TGTGCCAGCTCACCGGGACTAGCGGGGGGCCCAGATACGCAGTATTTT. Residues: CASSPGLAGGPDTQYF.

This clone was seen only a few times. V and J are TRBV25-1 and TRBJ2-7; D possibly corresponds to TRBD1 (5 bases). V lost 2 bases and J lost 1, with 9 bases in between. The CDR3 contains 14 residues. Per the germline V gene, CDR1 is MGHDK and CDR2 is SYGVNS. CDR3 protein: CASSEAGWSYEQYF. CDR3 bases: TGTGCCAGCAGTGAAGCAGGGTGGTCCTACGAGCAGTACTTC.

There are many counts of this clone. J is TRBJ2-1 and V is TRBV6-5; 11 nucleotides align to TRBD1. The ends lost 7 bases at V and 6 bases at J; junction bases unmatched: 8. From germline, CDR1 is MNHEY and CDR2 SVGAGI. This CDR3 has 15 residues. Here the CDR3 reads CASTTRTGGINEQFF. The CDR3 region has the DNA TGTGCCAGCACTACTCGGACAGGGGGCATCAATGAGCAGTTCTTC.

The chain combines TRBV7-8 with TRBJ2-7; 9 nucleotides line up with TRBD1. There are 15 residues in the CDR3. The germline gives CDR1 SGHVS, CDR2 FQNEAQ. Losses at the gene ends were 5 bases for V and 2 bases for J; bases not matched to a gene: 7. The CDR3 sequence is CASSNRGQKTYEQYF. The CDR3 DNA reads as TGTGCCAGCAGCAACAGGGGGCAGAAGACCTACGAGCAGTACTTC.

V gene TRBV29-1 combines with J gene TRBJ1-5; possible D gene TRBD1, 5 bases. The V gene's germline CDR1 is SQVTM and CDR2 ANQGSEA. This CDR3 has 14 residues. V lost 3 bases and J lost 0, with 9 bases in between. CDR3 nucleotides: TGCAGCGTTGAGGGGGGGAATAGCAATCAGCCCCAGCATTTT. As protein: CSVEGGNSNQPQHF.

This sequence joins TRBV14 and TRBJ2-2; D is perhaps TRBD2 (6 bases). V was pared by 0 bases and J by 6 bases, with 8 bases between. Germline V gene lookup returns CDR1 SGHDN and CDR2 FVKESK. The CDR3 loop spans 14 amino acids. CDR3 nucleotide sequence: TGTGCCAGCAGCCAAGAGTGGAGGGCCGGGGAGCTGTTTTTT. Amino acids: CASSQEWRAGELFF. Looking up the rest from reference TRBV14 and TRBJ2-2 gives the full variable domain: EAGVTQFPSHSVIEKGQTVTLRCDPISGHDNLYWYRRVMGKEIKFLLHFVKESKQDESGMPNNRFLAERTGGTYSTLKVQPAELEDSGVYFCASSQEWRAGELFFGEGSRLTVL.

The rearrangement uses TRBV2 and TRBJ2-1, with 13 bases matching TRBD2. V lost 7 bases, J lost 10 bases, and 4 bases stayed unmatched. This CDR3 region has 13 residues. Looked up from germline, CDR1 is SNHLY and CDR2 is FYNNEI. The CDR3 DNA sequence: TGTGCCAGCACCGGACTAGCGGGGGTGGAGCAGTTCTTC. Translating it yields CASTGLAGVEQFF.

This clone has more than one count but fewer than ten. The chain combines TRBV10-3 with TRBJ2-5; 10 bases align to TRBD2. This CDR3 is 16 amino acids long. With 3 bases clipped from V and 4 bases from J, the junction kept 8 bases outside the gene matches. Germline loops: CDR1 ENHRY, CDR2 SYGVKD. The CDR3: CAISEASGGVGETQYF. CDR3 coding DNA: TGTGCCATCAGTGAAGCGAGCGGGGGGGTCGGAGAGACCCAGTACTTC.

This clone was seen a handful of times. The V call is TRBV6-6, the J call TRBJ2-3; TRBD2 is a possible D gene (5 bases). There are 14 residues in the CDR3. Deletions cut 6 bases from V and 5 bases from J, with 15 bases between. CDR1 and CDR2 from the germline V gene are MNHNY and SVGAGI (reference sequence). The CDR3 is CASSADGVQDTQYF. As DNA, the CDR3 is TGTGCCAGCAGCGCTGACGGGGTGCAAGATACGCAGTATTTT.

V and J are TRBV2 and TRBJ1-4, with 7 bases lining up with TRBD1. CDR3 length equals 14 residues. Trimming removed 5 bases from V and 6 bases from J; junction bases left unmatched: 6. Germline V gene sequence: CDR1 SNHLY, CDR2 FYNNEI. The CDR3 is CASSTRQGDEKLFF. CDR3 nucleotides: TGTGCCAGCAGTACACGACAGGGTGATGAAAAACTGTTTTTT.

This clone has only a few counts. V is TRBV4-3 and J is TRBJ2-3, with D unclear. V lost 0 bases and J 4 bases, leaving 11 bases between the germline ends. This CDR3 region has 15 residues. Germline CDR1 is LGHNA and CDR2 is YSLEER. CDR3 in DNA: TGCGCCAGCAGCCAAGAACTGGAGACGGCAGATACGCAGTATTTT. This codes for CASSQELETADTQYF.

This chain's CDR3 is CASSLNRNTEAFF. The CDR3, as DNA: TGCGCCAGCAGCTTAAATCGGAACACTGAAGCTTTCTTT. The V call is TRBV5-1, the J call TRBJ1-1, with unresolved D. Between the trimmed V and J ends, which lost 2 bases and 1 base, there was a span of 6 bases. Looked up from germline, CDR1 is SGHRS and CDR2 is YFSETQ. This CDR3 is built from 13 residues.

There are a few counts of this clone. The gene calls are TRBV5-1 and TRBJ2-7, with 9 bases matching TRBD2. There are 15 residues in the CDR3. Germline loops: CDR1 SGHRS, CDR2 YFSETQ. V lost 6 bases to trimming and J lost 3 bases; unmatched junction nucleotides: 10. CDR3 in amino acids: CASKESGGTFYEQYF. Here the CDR3 DNA reads TGCGCCAGCAAGGAGAGCGGGGGGACCTTCTACGAGCAGTACTTC.

This clone has a handful of counts. CDR3 sequence reads: CASSLRGQLGGSYNEQFF. CDR3 in DNA: TGCGCCAGCAGCTTGCGCGGACAACTAGGGGGCTCCTACAATGAGCAGTTCTTC. V is TRBV5-1 and J is TRBJ2-1, with a tentative D call TRBD1 (6 bases). V was cut by 1 base and J by 0 bases, with 17 bases left in between. CDR3 length: 18 residues. CDR1 is SGHRS and CDR2 is YFSETQ in the germline V gene. Full variable domain (outside the CDR3, taken from reference TRBV5-1 and TRBJ2-1): KAGVTQTPRYLIKTRGQQVTLSCSPISGHRSVSWYQQTPGQGLQFLFEYFSETQRNKGNFPGRFSGRQFSNSRSEMNVSTLELGDSALYLCASSLRGQLGGSYNEQFFGPGTRLTVL.

This clone was found a few times. The chain combines TRBV18 with TRBJ2-1; D possibly corresponds to TRBD2 (7 bases). V was clipped by 3 bases and J by 6 bases, with 15 bases between them. Germline assignment: CDR1 KGHSH and CDR2 LQKENI. The CDR3 contains 15 residues. CDR3: CASSPRGGAGNEQFF. The CDR3 nucleotides read TGTGCCAGCTCACCGAGGGGGGGGGCTGGCAATGAGCAGTTCTTC.

This clone was seen only a few times. This chain uses TRBV27 with TRBJ2-1, with TRBD2 matching 11 bases. With 6 bases clipped from V and 6 bases from J, the junction kept 7 bases outside the gene matches. The CDR3 totals 15 residues. The V gene's germline CDR1 is MNHEY and CDR2 SMNVEV (reference sequence). CDR3 bases: TGTGCCAGCAGCCTGACTAGCGGGGCGCCCAATGAGCAGTTCTTC. Translated: CASSLTSGAPNEQFF.

This clone turned up a few times. An end of the junction does not agree with germline; a read error may underlie this. V and J are TRBV7-7 and TRBJ2-5; weak D call: TRBD1 (6 bases). This CDR3 spans 15 amino acids. Germline CDR1 reads SSHAT; CDR2 reads FNYEAQ (reference sequence). CDR3 sequence reads: CASSLGNRAQETQYF. In DNA, the CDR3 is TGTGCTAGCAGCTTAGGGAACAGGGCCCAAGAGACCCAGTACTTC.